This passage covers 14 T cell receptor beta chains from one sample sequenced in a study of blood T cell repertoires in COVID-19. The assay was immunoSEQ multiplex PCR, and TCRdb's table has in-frame clones only and misses some. Here the sample spans around 170,000 clones, more than 80% being singletons. What was sequenced was PBMCs or T cells enriched from blood (not recorded which). These receptors all stem from a man in his forties or fifties who had recovered from COVID-19.

This rearrangement joins TRBV5-1 to TRBJ2-1; 7 bases agree with TRBD1. V shed 0 bases, J shed 1 base, and the junction held 1 base outside the gene matches. CDR1 is SGHRS and CDR2 is YFSETQ in the germline V gene. This CDR3 comprises 15 residues. CDR3 in amino acids: CASSLEGASYNEQFF. The CDR3 DNA sequence: TGCGCCAGCAGCTTGGAGGGGGCGTCCTACAATGAGCAGTTCTTC.

This chain links TRBV6-1 with TRBJ2-7; 7 nucleotides agree with TRBD1. Trimming took 5 bases from V and 3 from J; bases not matched to a gene: 7. Germline V gene data show CDR1 as MNHNS and CDR2 as SASEGT. CDR3 length: 14 amino acids. Here the CDR3 reads CASSRGQRYYEQYF. The CDR3 coding sequence is TGTGCCAGCAGTAGGGGACAGCGATACTACGAGCAGTACTTC.

The CDR3: CASTPSGRTEAFF. CDR3 in DNA: TGTGCCAGCACCCCCTCGGGGAGAACTGAAGCTTTCTTT. This chain connects TRBV28 to TRBJ1-1; D is uncertain. The V end was cut by 7 bases, the J end by 5 bases, with 14 bases between. The germline CDR1 and CDR2 sequences are MDHEN and SYDVKM. The CDR3 spans 13 residues.

V usage is TRBV30 and J usage is TRBJ1-4; TRBD1 aligns across 11 bases. In germline, CDR1 is GTSNPN, CDR2 SVGIG (reference sequence). This CDR3 is built from 14 residues. Trimming cost V 4 bases and J 9 bases; bases outside gene matches: 7. The CDR3 here is CAWTIGQGAQKLFF. CDR3 DNA sequence: TGTGCCTGGACTATCGGACAGGGGGCGCAAAAACTGTTTTTT.

This clone was counted a single time. This sequence joins TRBV11-2 and TRBJ2-2; no clear D gene. Trimming pared 5 bases from V and 0 bases from J, leaving 10 bases between. The CDR3 is made up of 15 amino acids. The V gene's germline CDR1 is SGHAT and CDR2 FQNNGV. The CDR3 DNA sequence: TGTGCCAGCAGCGACGATCGGGCGAACACCGGGGAGCTGTTTTTT. It translates to CASSDDRANTGELFF.

The chain combines TRBV30 with TRBJ1-2; D gene ambiguous. Trimming left V 0 bases short and J 8 bases short, with 10 bases between. Germline loops: CDR1 GTSNPN, CDR2 SVGIG (reference sequence). CDR3 length: 12 amino acids. The CDR3 reads CAWSVRLPGYTF. Written as DNA, the CDR3 is TGTGCCTGGAGTGTACGACTCCCAGGCTACACCTTC. The full variable domain, completed using reference TRBV30 and TRBJ1-2, is SQTIHQWPATLVQPVGSPLSLECTVEGTSNPNLYWYRQAAGRGLQLLFYSVGIGQISSEVPQNLSASRPQDRQFILSSKKLLLSDSGFYLCAWSVRLPGYTFGSGTRLTVV.

The V call is TRBV30, the J call TRBJ1-6; D perhaps matches TRBD1 (6 bases). CDR3 length: 14 amino acids. CDR1 is GTSNPN and CDR2 is SVGIG in the germline V gene (reference sequence). Trimming stripped 1 base from V and 11 bases from J, with 15 bases between. DNA for the CDR3: TGTGCCTGGAGTGCAGCGGGACAAGGAACACCCCTCCACTTT. Protein: CAWSAAGQGTPLHF. Looking up the rest from reference TRBV30 and TRBJ1-6 gives the full variable domain: SQTIHQWPATLVQPVGSPLSLECTVEGTSNPNLYWYRQAAGRGLQLLFYSVGIGQISSEVPQNLSASRPQDRQFILSSKKLLLSDSGFYLCAWSAAGQGTPLHFGNGTRLTVT.

The genes are TRBV11-3 and TRBJ2-1, with TRBD1 identical over 10 bases. There are 16 residues in the CDR3. Trimming at V came to 1 base and at J to 7 bases, leaving 7 bases not matched to a gene. CDR1 and CDR2 from the germline V gene are SGHNT and YENEEA. This CDR3 reads CASSLAGTGAGNEQFF. CDR3 nucleotides: TGTGCCAGCAGCTTAGCTGGGACAGGGGCAGGGAATGAGCAGTTCTTC.

Only one count was recorded for this clone. The chain joins TRBV24-1 to TRBJ1-5; TRBD1 matches at 7 bases. With 10 bases clipped from V and 3 bases from J, the junction kept 5 bases outside the gene matches. The V gene's germline CDR1 is KGHDR and CDR2 SFDVKD. This CDR3 has 13 residues. The CDR3 DNA sequence: TGTGCCACTCAGCAGGGGGACAATCAGCCCCAGCATTTT. It specifies CATQQGDNQPQHF.

V usage is TRBV10-3 and J usage is TRBJ2-7, with 10 bases aligning to TRBD2. V shed 2 bases and J 2 bases; nucleotides not matched to a gene: 6. Germline V gene sequence: CDR1 ENHRY, CDR2 SYGVKD. The CDR3 extends over 16 amino acids. The chain's CDR3 is CAISEGLAGATYEQYF. CDR3 bases: TGTGCCATCAGTGAGGGGCTAGCGGGGGCAACCTACGAGCAGTACTTC.

In the case of this clone: Compared with germline, one end of the junction differs, possibly owing to a read error. The chain joins TRBV6-5 to TRBJ2-4; D remains unclear. In germline, CDR1 is MNHEY, CDR2 SVGAGI. The CDR3 spans 14 residues. CDR3 nucleotide sequence: TGCCTTACTTCCGACGGGTTTTCCAAAAACATTCAGTACTTC. Amino acids: CLTSDGFSKNIQYF.

The chain couples TRBV19 to TRBJ1-2; unclear D gene. This CDR3 has 15 amino acids. The V gene lost 7 bases and the J gene lost 1 base, with 16 bases spanning the gap. Germline CDR1 LNHDA, CDR2 SQIVND (reference sequence). The CDR3 is CASTPAGGYNYGYTF. The CDR3 region has the DNA TGTGCCAGTACTCCCGCCGGAGGTTATAACTATGGCTACACCTTC.

The rearrangement links TRBV4-2 to TRBJ1-1; 7 nucleotides line up with TRBD1. This CDR3 comprises 17 residues. CDR1 LGHNA and CDR2 YNFKEQ come from the germline V gene. Trimming removed 0 bases from V and 4 bases from J; junction bases left unmatched: 11. CDR3 coding DNA: TGTGCCAGCAGCCAAGAGTTCCCGACGGCAGGGGGCACTGAAGCTTTCTTT. Its protein product is CASSQEFPTAGGTEAFF.

The V call is TRBV6-2 or TRBV6-3, the J call TRBJ2-5; the match to TRBD1 covers 7 bases. The length of the CDR3 is 16 residues. The germline CDR1 and CDR2 sequences are MNHEY and SVGEGT. V was pared by 5 bases and J by 3 bases, with 12 bases of the junction left unmatched. In nucleotides, the CDR3 is TGTGCCAGCAGTCCCCATATCGACAGGGTGGAAGAGACCCAGTACTTC. It encodes CASSPHIDRVEETQYF.